The 10 T cell receptor beta chains listed next were all sequenced from one sample in a study of regulatory T cells in long-lasting Graves disease. As to time point: newly diagnosed GD, antithyroid drugs for less than 3 months. Preparation of the TCR library used RNA extracted from PBMCs. Construction of TCR beta libraries relied on iRepertoire HTBI primers and on Arm-PCR targeting CDR3 regions. TCRdb fed the multiplex PCR reads into MiXCR, producing one record per CDR3 protein. The sample has approximately 400,000 distinct CDR3 sequences; about 15% are singletons. The same specimen was also included in a second study, on T cells in Graves' hyperthyroidism and ophthalmopathy.

The sequencing here drew on peripheral blood mononuclear cells (PBMCs), taken at new diagnosis, from a patient treated with antithyroid drugs. These receptors were obtained from a woman aged 25 to 39 with Graves disease.

This clonotype turned up a few times. CDR3 nucleotides: TGTGCCAGTAGTAGGGTTCGAGAGACCCAGTACTTC. Its protein product is CASSRVRETQYF. The chain employs TRBV19 and TRBJ2-5; D is unclear. The ends were cut back, 4 bases at V and 4 bases at J, with 7 bases in the middle. Germline CDR1 is LNHDA and CDR2 is SQIVND (reference sequence). This CDR3 contains 12 residues. The full variable domain, its missing parts supplied by reference TRBV19 and TRBJ2-5, is DGGITQSPKYLFRKEGQNVTLSCEQNLNHDAMYWYRQDPGQGLRLIYYSQIVNDFQKGDIAEGYSVSREKKESFPLTVTSAQKNPTAFYLCASSRVRETQYFGPGTRLLVL.

The chain carries TRBV6-1 and TRBJ1-5; D is perhaps TRBD1 (5 bases). Trimming removed 7 bases at V and 5 bases at J, with 12 bases between. CDR3 length: 13 amino acids. Germline CDR1 reads MNHNS; CDR2 reads SASEGT. CDR3 loop: CASKPGGDQPQHF. CDR3 bases: TGTGCCAGCAAACCAGGAGGGGATCAGCCCCAGCATTTT.

The chain has TRBV18 and TRBJ2-4; D may match TRBD1 or TRBD2 (5 bases each). The CDR3 is 16 residues long. Between the trimmed V and J ends, which lost 3 bases and 6 bases, there was a span of 18 bases. Germline-derived CDR1 and CDR2 are KGHSH and LQKENI. As DNA, the CDR3 is TGTGCCAGCTCACCCCCCGGGACCTCGACTTTAAACATTCAGTACTTC. It is translated as CASSPPGTSTLNIQYF.

This clonotype appeared many times. The chain links TRBV5-8 to TRBJ1-1; D perhaps matches TRBD1 (6 bases). CDR1 is SGHTS and CDR2 is YDEGEE in the germline V gene. There are 15 residues in the CDR3. Trimming left V 4 bases short and J 5 bases short, with 18 bases between. The CDR3 is CASSPIRGGGTEAFF. The DNA for the CDR3 is TGTGCCAGCAGCCCCATACGAGGGGGAGGGACTGAAGCTTTCTTT.

This clonotype was picked up many times. V is TRBV18 and J is TRBJ2-7, with D unresolved. CDR1 KGHSH and CDR2 LQKENI come from the germline V gene. The CDR3 sequence is 13 residues long. Trimming took 0 bases from V and 5 from J, leaving 8 bases between them. The CDR3 protein is CASSPPEVHEQYF. Here the CDR3 DNA reads TGTGCCAGCTCACCACCGGAAGTCCACGAGCAGTACTTC.

With respect to this clonotype: This may come from a read error, since a much larger clone is one base off. V gene TRBV20-1 combines with J gene TRBJ2-3; D is undetermined. V was pared by 6 bases and J by 10 bases, with 11 bases between. CDR1 and CDR2 from the germline V gene are DFQATT and SNEGSKA (reference sequence). This CDR3 spans 10 amino acids. The CDR3 sequence is CSAGFGAQYF. CDR3 in DNA: TGCAGTGCAGGCTTCGGTGCGCAGTATTTT.

The genes are TRBV12-3 or TRBV12-4 and TRBJ2-2, with no clear D. The ends were cut back, 5 bases at V and 4 bases at J, with 11 bases in the middle. The CDR3 is made up of 14 amino acids. CDR3 region: CASSPLGVTGELFF. Written as DNA, the CDR3 is TGTGCCAGCAGTCCCCTAGGTGTCACCGGGGAGCTGTTTTTT.

This clonotype was seen a few times. The chain uses TRBV27 and TRBJ1-1; 9 nucleotides align to TRBD1. The CDR3 is 14 amino acids. Germline V lookup: CDR1 MNHEY, CDR2 SMNVEV (reference sequence). With V trimmed by 4 bases and J by 0 bases, 0 bases remained unmatched. The CDR3 DNA is TGTGCCAGCAGTTGGGACAGGGTGAACACTGAAGCTTTCTTT. Translation gives CASSWDRVNTEAFF.

The chain couples TRBV30 to TRBJ2-7, with TRBD2 matching 9 bases. The CDR3 covers 13 residues. The ends lost 3 bases at V and 5 bases at J; junction bases unmatched: 5. Germline V lookup: CDR1 GTSNPN, CDR2 SVGIG (reference sequence). The DNA of the CDR3 is TGTGCCTGGAGAGGGCTAGCGGGACACGAGCAGTACTTC. Its protein product is CAWRGLAGHEQYF.

This clonotype was observed at least ten times. The chain joins TRBV2 to TRBJ2-1; the D is unclear. This CDR3 has 15 residues. Trimming removed 5 bases from V and 2 bases from J, with 13 bases in between. Germline assignment: CDR1 SNHLY and CDR2 FYNNEI. CDR3 sequence reads: CASSKQRNAYNEQFF. CDR3 coding DNA: TGTGCCAGCAGTAAACAGAGAAACGCCTACAATGAGCAGTTCTTC.